The 28 T cell receptor beta chains reported below all come from one sample, sequenced in a study of blood T cells in healthy people across ages. It was with a sample-barcoded 5' primer and a J-beta primer mix that a second PCR of about 6 to 11 cycles was run. Each CDR3 protein is one row after TCRdb ran MiXCR on the 5' RACE reads. This table holds 1.2 million to 1.5 million distinct CDR3 sequences, around 39% found once. Sequenced input: blood. Receptor source: a woman aged 18-29 years in good health.

V is TRBV14 and J is TRBJ2-7; 8 bases are shared with TRBD2. Per the germline V gene, CDR1 is SGHDN and CDR2 is FVKESK. Germline trimming cut 4 bases from V and 0 bases from J; bases unmatched to any gene: 14. The CDR3 contains 18 residues. The CDR3 DNA sequence: TGTGCCAGCAGCCCACGTACCTCGGGAGGGAGGAGCTCCTACGAGCAGTACTTC. It is translated as CASSPRTSGGRSSYEQYF.

This clonotype was picked up a small number of times. The chain couples TRBV5-1 to TRBJ2-7; a possible D gene is TRBD1 (6 bases). This CDR3 has 14 amino acids. Germline loops: CDR1 SGHRS, CDR2 YFSETQ. Trimming took 0 bases from V and 4 from J, leaving 11 bases between them. The DNA of the CDR3 is TGCGCCAGCAGCTTGGAGTGGGACAATTACGAGCAGTACTTC. Its protein product is CASSLEWDNYEQYF.

Only a few counts were recorded for this clonotype. This chain connects TRBV28 to TRBJ2-1, with D tentatively TRBD1 or TRBD2 (6 bases each). Trimming removed 6 bases at V and 14 bases at J, with 14 bases between. This CDR3 comprises 11 residues. Per germline, CDR1 MDHEN and CDR2 SYDVKM. CDR3 coding DNA: TGTGCCAGCAGCCTAGGGGGACTCGAGTTCTTC. Translated, it gives CASSLGGLEFF.

This chain joins TRBV2 and TRBJ2-7; 7 bases are shared with TRBD1. The CDR3 loop spans 16 amino acids. With V trimmed by 7 bases and J by 1 base, 13 bases remained unmatched. The germline V gene has CDR1 SNHLY and CDR2 FYNNEI. The CDR3 region is CASNTPRDRSSYEQYF. CDR3 sequence (DNA): TGTGCCAGCAACACTCCCCGGGACAGATCTTCCTACGAGCAGTACTTC. Based on the CDR3 plus reference TRBV2 and TRBJ2-7, the full variable domain is EPEVTQTPSHQVTQMGQEVILRCVPISNHLYFYWYRQILGQKVEFLVSFYNNEISEKSEIFDDQFSVERPDGSNFTLKIRSTKLEDSAMYFCASNTPRDRSSYEQYFGPGTRLTVT.

This rearrangement joins TRBV20-1 to TRBJ2-3; no firm D call. This CDR3 contains 15 residues. Trimming took off 0 bases at V and 0 bases at J, with 10 bases between the two ends. The germline V gene has CDR1 DFQATT and CDR2 SNEGSKA (reference sequence). This chain's CDR3 is CSARESETSTDTQYF. The CDR3 DNA follows: TGCAGTGCTAGAGAATCCGAAACTAGCACAGATACGCAGTATTTT.

This clonotype occurred a few times. The chain employs TRBV10-3 and TRBJ1-2; tentatively, D is TRBD1 (6 bases). The CDR3 sequence is 13 residues long. CDR1 is ENHRY, CDR2 SYGVKD, per germline. V lost 6 bases, J lost 3 bases, and 11 bases lay in between. The CDR3 loop reads CAISTQGDYGYTF. Here the CDR3 DNA reads TGTGCCATCAGCACACAGGGTGACTATGGCTACACCTTC.

Only a few counts were recorded for this clonotype. This sequence joins TRBV13 and TRBJ2-6; D is uncertain. This CDR3 contains 15 residues. The V gene's germline CDR1 is PRHDT and CDR2 FYEKMQ (reference sequence). V shed 5 bases and J shed 2 bases, with 10 bases lying between them. CDR3 DNA sequence: TGTGCCAGCAGCCCTAGGGAAGCTGGGGCCAACGTCCTGACTTTC. It codes for CASSPREAGANVLTF.

The genes are TRBV5-1 and TRBJ2-3; D remains ambiguous. Germline CDR1 reads SGHRS; CDR2 reads YFSETQ. The CDR3 spans 16 residues. Trimming cost V 0 bases and J 1 base, with 12 bases left between them. The DNA of the CDR3 is TGCGCCAGCAGCTTGGATTCCCGAGTGGGCACAGATACGCAGTATTTT. It encodes CASSLDSRVGTDTQYF.

The chain joins TRBV4-1 to TRBJ2-1; the D gene is possibly TRBD1 (6 bases). V dropped 4 bases and J dropped 7 bases, with 23 bases sitting between them. Germline values: CDR1 MGHRA, CDR2 YSYEKL. This CDR3 has 17 amino acids. The CDR3: CASSLVSARDDRNEQFF. CDR3 DNA sequence: TGCGCCAGCAGCCTAGTCAGCGCTCGCGACGACAGGAATGAGCAGTTCTTC.

The chain combines TRBV24-1 with TRBJ2-7; 9 bases line up with TRBD1. The ends lost 4 bases at V and 3 bases at J; junction bases unmatched: 3. Germline V CDR1 and CDR2: KGHDR, SFDVKD. The length of the CDR3 is 14 residues. The DNA for the CDR3 is TGTGCCACCAGTGACGCGGGACAGGGCTACGAGCAGTACTTC. It yields the protein CATSDAGQGYEQYF.

In its sample, this clonotype was seen many times. The chain uses TRBV5-5 and TRBJ2-7; D is undetermined. This CDR3 spans 13 amino acids. Germline V gene lookup returns CDR1 SGHKS and CDR2 YYEKEE (reference sequence). Trimming cost V 1 base and J 1 base, with 6 bases left between them. The CDR3 DNA is TGTGCCAGCAGCTTGCAGCTATCCTACGAGCAGTACTTC. It codes for CASSLQLSYEQYF.

This clonotype appeared a few times. V is TRBV9 and J is TRBJ2-3, with D unresolved. This CDR3 has 13 amino acids. Germline CDR1 is SGDLS and CDR2 is YYNGEE. V gave up 4 bases and J gave up 2 bases, with 8 bases separating them. The CDR3 loop is CASSPYPTDTQYF. CDR3 nucleotide sequence: TGTGCCAGCAGCCCTTACCCCACAGATACGCAGTATTTT.

This sequence joins TRBV20-1 and TRBJ1-6; no clear D. Trimming stripped 0 bases from V and 10 bases from J, with 13 bases between. The CDR3 extends over 14 amino acids. Germline CDR1 DFQATT, CDR2 SNEGSKA (reference sequence). The CDR3 sequence is CSARDRFSGSPLHF. DNA of the CDR3: TGCAGTGCTAGAGACAGATTCAGTGGCTCACCCCTCCACTTT.

The chain couples TRBV20-1 to TRBJ1-1; TRBD1 might be the D (5 bases). CDR1 is DFQATT and CDR2 is SNEGSKA in the germline V gene (reference sequence). CDR3 size: 13 residues. V lost 7 bases and J lost 0, with 12 bases in between. The CDR3 sequence is CSVLGVMNTEAFF. In nucleotides, the CDR3 is TGCAGTGTACTGGGGGTCATGAACACTGAAGCTTTCTTT.

The chain combines TRBV2 with TRBJ1-1; the D gene is possibly TRBD1 (5 bases). The CDR3 runs 13 residues. Trimming left V 7 bases short and J 5 bases short, with 14 bases between. Looked up from germline, CDR1 is SNHLY and CDR2 is FYNNEI. The CDR3 reads CASKREGPTEAFF. The DNA of the CDR3 is TGTGCCAGCAAGCGTGAGGGACCAACTGAAGCTTTCTTT.

This clonotype was counted a few times. V gene TRBV4-1 combines with J gene TRBJ1-1; TRBD1 might be the D (5 bases). The CDR3 spans 16 residues. Germline V gives CDR1 MGHRA, CDR2 YSYEKL. V gave up 6 bases and J gave up 1 base, with 18 bases separating them. Here the CDR3 DNA reads TGCGCCAGCAGTCCGGTAACGGGGCAAACGAACACTGAAGCTTTCTTT. Translation gives CASSPVTGQTNTEAFF.

This rearrangement joins TRBV6-2 or TRBV6-3 to TRBJ1-1; 9 bases match TRBD1. V lost 2 bases, J lost 2 bases, and 3 bases stayed unmatched. The germline V gene encodes CDR1 MNHEY and CDR2 SVGEGT. The CDR3 has 15 residues. CDR3 amino acids: CASSYAGQGNTEAFF. The CDR3 bases are TGTGCCAGCAGTTACGCGGGACAGGGAAACACTGAAGCTTTCTTT.

The gene calls are TRBV20-1 and TRBJ2-5; TRBD1 is a possible D gene (6 bases). The V gene lost 3 bases and the J gene lost 11 bases, with 25 bases spanning the gap. Germline CDR1 is DFQATT and CDR2 is SNEGSKA (reference sequence). The CDR3 extends over 15 amino acids. For the CDR3, the DNA is TGCAGTGCTAGGTCTGGATCCGGGACAAAAGTAAGGCAGTACTTC. Protein: CSARSGSGTKVRQYF.

This chain links TRBV7-7 with TRBJ2-2; D could derive from TRBD1 or TRBD2 (5 bases each). There are 16 residues in the CDR3. The germline CDR1 and CDR2 sequences are SSHAT and FNYEAQ (reference sequence). The chain's CDR3 is CASSPIRGEGTGELFF. The CDR3 bases are TGTGCTAGCTCCCCTATCCGGGGTGAGGGGACCGGGGAGCTGTTTTTT.

A few counts support this clonotype. The rearrangement links TRBV20-1 to TRBJ1-2; 7 bases match TRBD1. Germline V gene sequence: CDR1 DFQATT, CDR2 SNEGSKA (reference sequence). After removal of 5 bases from V and 3 bases from J, the junction contained 3 bases not matched to a gene. The CDR3 length is 12 residues. The CDR3 DNA is TGCAGTGCTCATACAGGGGACTATGGCTACACCTTC. This codes for CSAHTGDYGYTF.

The chain employs TRBV29-1 and TRBJ2-2, with TRBD2 matching 8 bases. The CDR3 is 14 residues long. J gave up 2 bases and V 4 bases, and 3 bases lay outside the gene matches. The germline gives CDR1 SQVTM, CDR2 ANQGSEA. The CDR3 loop reads CSVVSGSNTGELFF. The CDR3 coding sequence is TGCAGCGTTGTAAGCGGGAGCAACACCGGGGAGCTGTTTTTT.

CDR3 region: CASSQESRKGNTEAFF. Written as DNA, the CDR3 is TGCGCCAGCAGCCAAGAAAGTCGGAAGGGGAACACTGAAGCTTTCTTT. The chain carries TRBV4-1 and TRBJ1-1; D unresolved. V lost 0 bases and J lost 1, with 12 bases in between. Per the germline V gene, CDR1 is MGHRA and CDR2 is YSYEKL. CDR3 length: 16 amino acids.

This chain uses TRBV24-1 with TRBJ1-1; D not certain. Deletions cut 4 bases from V and 3 bases from J, with 14 bases between. The germline CDR1 and CDR2 sequences are KGHDR and SFDVKD. The CDR3 length is 15 residues. This CDR3 reads CATSDPRWGDTEAFF. The CDR3 DNA reads TGTGCCACCAGTGACCCTAGGTGGGGAGACACTGAAGCTTTCTTT.

The gene calls are TRBV6-6 and TRBJ2-1, with 10 bases fitting TRBD2. Losses at the gene ends were 6 bases for V and 7 bases for J; bases not matched to a gene: 9. Germline-derived CDR1 and CDR2 are MNHNY and SVGAGI (reference sequence). CDR3 length: 15 amino acids. The CDR3 protein is CASSGKRGGWNEQFF. The CDR3, as DNA: TGTGCCAGCAGCGGAAAGCGGGGGGGCTGGAATGAGCAGTTCTTC.

V and J are TRBV20-1 and TRBJ2-5, with 10 positions matching TRBD2. This CDR3 contains 16 residues. The J segment lost 11 bases and the V segment lost 3 bases, leaving 18 bases of the junction unmatched. Germline CDR1 and CDR2: DFQATT and SNEGSKA (reference sequence). The DNA of the CDR3 is TGCAGTGCTAGTTCACTAGCGGGATTGTCCTACAATGAGCAGTACTTC. This translates into CSASSLAGLSYNEQYF.

This clonotype was counted between two and nine times. The chain recombines TRBV6-5 with TRBJ1-2; 10 bases map to TRBD1. The CDR3 totals 13 residues. V shed 6 bases and J 4 bases; nucleotides not matched to a gene: 2. Germline-derived CDR1 and CDR2 are MNHEY and SVGAGI. CDR3 sequence: CASRRQGAYGYTF. DNA for the CDR3: TGTGCCAGCAGGCGACAGGGGGCCTATGGCTACACCTTC.

This clonotype turned up a few times. The V call is TRBV7-3, the J call TRBJ1-1, with D tentatively TRBD1 (6 bases). CDR3 size: 15 residues. Germline CDR1 SGHTA, CDR2 FQGTGA. Trimming pared 4 bases from V and 0 bases from J, leaving 12 bases between. Written as DNA, the CDR3 is TGTGCCAGCAGCTCGGACAGCCGCATGAACACTGAAGCTTTCTTT. Protein product: CASSSDSRMNTEAFF.

This clonotype was seen many times. The gene calls are TRBV5-1 and TRBJ2-3; weak D call: TRBD1 (6 bases). Trimming shortened V by 8 bases and J by 2 bases, and 15 bases separated the two germline ends. CDR3 length: 14 amino acids. The germline gives CDR1 SGHRS, CDR2 YFSETQ. The CDR3: CASSTQGVTDTQYF. Written as DNA, the CDR3 is TGCGCCAGTTCTACACAGGGAGTCACAGATACGCAGTATTTT.